The clone carrying this TCR beta chain occurred many times. This specimen belongs to a study of T cells in Graves' hyperthyroidism and ophthalmopathy. There were TCR beta CDR3 regions amplified from RNA transcripts. First-round RT-PCR targeting the TCR CDR3 was performed with the HTBI primer set. TCRdb reprocessed the multiplex PCR reads with MiXCR, giving one entry per CDR3 protein. The sample carries about 420,000 distinct CDR3 sequences, around 14% recorded once. There are 15 residues in the CDR3. The germline gives CDR1 SNHLY, CDR2 FYNNEI. The V segment lost 8 bases and the J segment 5 bases; nucleotides outside the gene matches: 8. Exclusion followed for patients with uncontrolled infection, other autoimmune disease, pregnancy or lactation. The PBMCs had their origin in less than 13 ml of fresh peripheral blood.

This rearrangement joins TRBV2 to TRBJ1-4; 10 bases line up with TRBD1. The sequencing sample was made of blood. This sequence originates from a woman younger than 30 with Graves' hyperthyroidism. The CDR3 protein is CASGEAGQGNEKLFF. CDR3 nucleotide sequence: TGTGCCAGCGGGGAGGCGGGACAGGGGAATGAAAAACTGTTTTTT.